The sequence of this T cell receptor (beta chain) was determined in a study of graft-versus-host responses after intestinal transplantation. Overall study: Recipients uniformly received anti-thymocyte globulin induction, followed by tacrolimus and steroids for around 3 years. Findings and caveats of the study: Some GvH clones appeared in ileal mucosa or blood before recipient bone marrow.

Libraries were prepared by immunoSEQ multiplex PCR; TCRdb keeps only in-frame clonotypes and omits some of them. The data show tens of thousands of clones, around nine tenths seen once. Concerning this clone: Its target is not known.

CDR3 length: 14 amino acids. The V end lost 0 bases, the J end lost 4 bases, and 11 bases lay between the germline ends. Per the germline V gene, CDR1 is SGDLS and CDR2 is YYNGEE. The chain employs TRBV9 and TRBJ2-7; D tentatively fits TRBD1 or TRBD2 (6 bases each). The specimen comprised unstimulated CD8+ T cells sorted from spleen or lymph node cells, sampled before transplant. This clonotype was obtained from a human donor who was the organ donor for an intestinal transplant. In nucleotides, the CDR3 is TGTGCCAGCAGCGTAGACGGAGGGGGTTACGAGCAGTACTTC. Its translation is CASSVDGGGYEQYF.